This paragraph reports one T cell receptor beta chain. Its specificity is not known. Exclusion applied to patients with autoimmune disease history or systemic immunosuppression. Method: immunoSEQ multiplex PCR; TCRdb's copy keeps in-frame clones and lacks some. The table lists about 69,000 clones, approximately 90% of them singletons. The CDR3 is 15 residues long. V lost 4 bases and J lost 3, with 17 bases in between. The germline gives CDR1 SGDLS, CDR2 YYNGEE. The data are from a study of OX40 agonist ivuxolimab in advanced cancers. About the study: The study treated patients with ivuxolimab, an agonistic anti-OX40 (CD134) antibody. Three dose-escalation patients had partial responses: one with hepatocellular carcinoma and two with cutaneous melanoma.

Study-wide results and limits: Averaging showed that CD8+ T cells had more expanded clones than CD4+ did.

The source of this sequence is an adult with an advanced solid tumor such as melanoma, head and neck, liver or kidney cancer. Sequencing was performed on CD4+ or CD8+ T cells sorted from blood, taken in a trial of the OX40 agonist ivuxolimab. The genes are TRBV9 and TRBJ2-7; D is tentatively TRBD1 or TRBD2 (5 bases each). CDR3 DNA sequence: TGTGCCAGCAGCTCACCCGGGACGGAAAACTACGAGCAGTACTTC. Translating it yields CASSSPGTENYEQYF.